This T cell receptor (beta chain) was recovered during a study of immune cell composition in non-small cell lung cancer. Study outcomes and limitations: Top 10 clone scores and clonality were higher in squamous than adenocarcinoma. Shared sequences between tumour-reactive and dominant in vivo clones were not proven. Overall clonality, unlike maximal tumour-associated clone frequency, did not predict TIL reactivity.

DNA was extracted from unsorted cell suspensions stored frozen. Here immunoSEQ multiplex PCR was the method, and the copy in TCRdb shows in-frame clones only, minus some. The top ten hold about a fifth of the sample, which has approximately 3,500 clones, nearly 75% seen once. Of note for this clone: Its antigen is unidentified.

Germline V gene lookup returns CDR1 LNHDA and CDR2 SQIVND (reference sequence). Trimming at V came to 2 bases and at J to 8 bases, leaving 5 bases not matched to a gene. This CDR3 comprises 15 residues. Sample: lung tumor tissue. This chain connects TRBV19 to TRBJ2-1; TRBD2 agrees at 11 bases. The source of this sequence is a human donor with non-small cell lung cancer. CDR3 residues: CASSITSGRIDEQFF. The CDR3 DNA is TGTGCCAGTAGTATAACTAGCGGGAGAATCGATGAGCAGTTCTTC.